The rows below give T cell receptor beta chains drawn from one sample of a study of blood T cell repertoires in COVID-19. Generated by immunoSEQ multiplex PCR, the TCRdb table keeps only in-frame clones and is missing some. The sample yields about 280,000 clones, under 90% seen once. What was sequenced was PBMCs or T cells enriched from blood (not recorded which). These receptors all come from a woman in her fifties or sixties who had recovered from COVID-19. Both conserved end residues are part of each CDR3. Fields, in order: clone size, D gene, J gene, V gene, CDR3 DNA, CDR3 protein. The D gene is left open where the match is weak. Clone size, where shown, is once, few, many, or a class for clones that have expanded.

once NA TRBJ1-2 TRBV4-2 TGTGCCAGCAGCCAAGATCCAGGGACTAACTATGGCTACACCTTC CASSQDPGTNYGYTF
NA NA TRBJ1-1 TRBV6-1 TGTGCCAGCAGTGAGCACAGATCCACTGAAGCTTTCTTT CASSEHRSTEAFF
NA TRBD1 TRBJ1-6 TRBV4-1 TGCGCCAGCAGCCAAGTAGGACAGGGCGGCGGCGGTAATTCACCCCTCCACTTT CASSQVGQGGGGNSPLHF
NA NA TRBJ2-1 TRBV2 TGTGCCAGCAGAGTCCAGGTACGCAATGAGCAGTTCTTC CASRVQVRNEQFF
few TRBD1 TRBJ2-2 TRBV6-5 TGTGCCAGCAGTTACTCCGGACAGGGGCCCGGGGAGCTGTTTTTT CASSYSGQGPGELFF
NA NA TRBJ2-3 TRBV6-5 TGTGCCAGCGCGGTGATGAGTAGCACAGATACGCAGTATTTT CASAVMSSTDTQYF
few NA TRBJ2-5 TRBV11-2 TGTGCCAGCAGCTTTGGGCAGCAAGAGACCCAGTACTTC CASSFGQQETQYF
NA TRBD2 TRBJ2-7 TRBV6-6 TGTGCCAGCAGAAGCGGGAGAGCTTCCTACGAGCAGTACTTC CASRSGRASYEQYF
NA NA TRBJ1-1 TRBV5-1 TGCGCCAGCAGCTTGGATGCGGGGGGCAGAGGCACTGAAGCTTTCTTT CASSLDAGGRGTEAFF
NA NA TRBJ1-4 TRBV25-1 TGTGCCAGCCACTATGGCGAAAAACTGTTTTTT CASHYGEKLFF
NA NA TRBJ1-1 TRBV11-3 TGTGCCAGCCTAAGGGCGGGGTACACTGAAGCTTTCTTT CASLRAGYTEAFF
NA NA TRBJ2-7 TRBV28 TGTGCCAGTAGTGCGGGGATAGACTACGAGCAGTACTTC CASSAGIDYEQYF
NA TRBD2 TRBJ2-2 TRBV5-4 TGTGCCAGCAGCCCCGGCGGGGGGCTTACCGGGGAGCTGTTTTTT CASSPGGGLTGELFF
NA TRBD2 TRBJ2-1 TRBV28 TGTGCCAGCAAGCCAGCGGGGAGCTCCTACAATGAGCAGTTCTTC CASKPAGSSYNEQFF
NA NA TRBJ2-1 TRBV5-1 TGCGCCAGCAGCTTGTCGGTCAGGGATTACAATGAGCAGTTCTTC CASSLSVRDYNEQFF
NA TRBD1 TRBJ2-1 TRBV7-2 TGTGCCAGCAGCTTTCCAGGGGGTCATGAGCAGTTCTTC CASSFPGGHEQFF
NA NA TRBJ1-3 TRBV9 TGTGCCAGCAGCGTCGACAGAAGCTCTGGAAACACCATATATTTT CASSVDRSSGNTIYF
NA NA TRBJ2-1 TRBV14 TGTGCCAGCAGCCAACGACAGATAAGTACAAATGAGCAGTTCTTC CASSQRQISTNEQFF
NA TRBD1 TRBJ2-1 TRBV5-1 TGCGCCAGCAGCTTGCTTGGGACAGGGGGTAAAGATGAGCAGTTCTTC CASSLLGTGGKDEQFF
NA NA TRBJ2-6 TRBV6-5 TGTGCCAGCAGTTCGTACTCTGGGGCCAACGTCCTGACTTTC CASSSYSGANVLTF
NA TRBD1 TRBJ1-6 TRBV30 TGTGCCTGGACAGGGGGCTCCTATAATTCACCCCTCCACTTT CAWTGGSYNSPLHF
NA NA TRBJ2-2 TRBV7-3 TGTGCCAGCAGCATAAGGTCGGGGACCGGGGAGCTGTTTTTT CASSIRSGTGELFF
NA TRBD1 TRBJ1-2 TRBV25-1 TGTGCCAGCAGTGACCACAGACAGGGCTACTATGATGGCTACACCTTC CASSDHRQGYYDGYTF
once NA TRBJ2-2 TRBV7-3 TGTGCCAGCAGCCAGAGGGTTTTCGGAGCCGGGGAGCTGTTTTTT CASSQRVFGAGELFF
NA TRBD2 TRBJ2-3 TRBV5-1 TGCGCCAGCAGCTCCCAAGCGGGGGGCGCAGATACGCAGTATTTT CASSSQAGGADTQYF
NA NA TRBJ1-6 TRBV4-1 TGCGCCAGCAGCCAACCAAGACAGAGTTTAGGCTCACCCCTCCACTTT CASSQPRQSLGSPLHF
NA NA TRBJ1-5 TRBV5-1 TGCGCCAGCAGCTTTGGCCTTGATCAGCCCCAGCATTTT CASSFGLDQPQHF
once TRBD1 TRBJ2-7 TRBV29-1 TGCAGCGTTTCGGGACAGACCTACGAGCAGTACTTC CSVSGQTYEQYF
NA NA TRBJ1-2 TRBV27 TGTGCCAGCAGTTTATATATAGGCCCAGGGGTCTATGGCTACACCTTC CASSLYIGPGVYGYTF
NA NA TRBJ2-1 TRBV7-8 TGTGCCAGCAGCTTACCCTCTTGGCAGGATAGATACCAGCGGTCCTACAATGAGCAGTTCTTC CASSLPSWQDRYQRSYNEQFF
NA NA TRBJ1-6 TRBV28 TGTGCCAGCCGAACCCCTGTGGGCAATTCACCCCTCCACTTT CASRTPVGNSPLHF
NA NA TRBJ1-3 TRBV7-2 TGTGCCAGCAGCACTAGGGCAACTGGAAACACCATATATTTT CASSTRATGNTIYF
few NA TRBJ1-6 TRBV5-8 TGTGCCAGCCTGACAAGGGGCTATAATTCACCCCTCCACTTT CASLTRGYNSPLHF
NA NA TRBJ1-6 TRBV2 TGTGCCAGCAGTGAAGGCGGCAGGGGAAATTCACCCCTCCACTTT CASSEGGRGNSPLHF
NA NA TRBJ1-4 TRBV28 TGTGCCACCGAGGCAGGGCTTAATGAAAAACTGTTTTTT CATEAGLNEKLFF
few NA TRBJ1-1 TRBV12-3/TRBV12-4 TGTGCCAGCATTTGGGGGGCTGAAGCTTTCTTT CASIWGAEAFF
NA NA TRBJ1-1 TRBV7-9 TGTGCCAGCAGCCTGAGGGAGAACACTGAAGCTTTCTTT CASSLRENTEAFF
NA NA TRBJ1-6 TRBV30 TGTGCCTGGAGCGCCGCGCGCGGTTATAATTCACCCCTCCACTTT CAWSAARGYNSPLHF
NA TRBD2 TRBJ2-1 TRBV5-1 TGCGCCAGCAGCTCGACTAGCGGGGGCCAGAGCTCCTACAATGAGCAGTTCTTC CASSSTSGGQSSYNEQFF
once NA TRBJ2-5 TRBV7-9 TGTGCCAGCAGCACGACCTTAACAGGGCTGACCCAGTACTTC CASSTTLTGLTQYF
NA NA TRBJ2-3 TRBV10-2 TGCGCCAGCGGGCGACGGGCTACCGGGACTAGCACAGATACGCAGTATTTT CASGRRATGTSTDTQYF
NA NA TRBJ1-6 TRBV7-9 TGTGCCAGCAGCTTAGACGGAGGTTCACCCCTCCACTTT CASSLDGGSPLHF
NA NA TRBJ1-1 TRBV6-5 TGTGCCAGCAGTTTCCGGGAGCCCCCCGATGAAGCTTTCTTT CASSFREPPDEAFF
NA NA TRBJ1-4 TRBV20-1 TGCAGTGCTAGTCCCTTACAGGGCACAACTAATGAAAAACTGTTTTTT CSASPLQGTTNEKLFF
NA TRBD1 TRBJ1-5 TRBV19 TGTGCCAGTAGTGGGACAGGGGGCCCCAATCAGCCCCAGCATTTT CASSGTGGPNQPQHF
NA TRBD1 TRBJ2-3 TRBV10-1 TGCGCCAGCAGTGAGTCGCGGACAGGAGGAACAGATACGCAGTATTTT CASSESRTGGTDTQYF
once TRBD1 TRBJ2-7 TRBV7-9 TGTGCCAGCAACAAACCGGGACAGGGGGATTCCTACGAGCAGTACTTC CASNKPGQGDSYEQYF
once TRBD1 TRBJ2-7 TRBV11-2 TGTGCCAGCAGAAGACCCGGGACAGGGGTCGTCGAGCAGTACTTC CASRRPGTGVVEQYF
NA NA TRBJ2-3 TRBV11-2 TGTGCCAGCAGCCAGGGGGATACGCAGTATTTT CASSQGDTQYF
once NA TRBJ1-2 TRBV3-1/TRBV3-2 TGTGCCAGCAGCAGCAGGGTTGGCTACACCTTC CASSSRVGYTF
NA TRBD2 TRBJ2-7 TRBV5-1 TGCGCCAGCAGCGGGGGACTAGCGGGAGTTCTCTACGAGCAGTACTTC CASSGGLAGVLYEQYF
NA TRBD1 TRBJ2-3 TRBV24-1 TGTGCCACCGGCGGCCAGACAGGGTGGTCAGATACGCAGTATTTT CATGGQTGWSDTQYF
NA NA TRBJ2-7 TRBV11-3 TGTGCCAGCAGCTTAGAAGGCGGCGGAGCCTACGAGCAGTACTTC CASSLEGGGAYEQYF
NA NA TRBJ1-1 TRBV5-5 TGTGCCAGCAGCTACCGGGGGGCTGAAGCTTTCTTT CASSYRGAEAFF
NA TRBD2 TRBJ2-1 TRBV4-1 TGCGCCAGCAGCCGACTAGCGGGGGGCGATGAGCAGTTCTTC CASSRLAGGDEQFF
NA TRBD2 TRBJ2-1 TRBV9 TGTGCCAGCAGCGTAGCTTTGCGGGAGACTCCTTACAATGAGCAGTTCTTC CASSVALRETPYNEQFF
NA TRBD1 TRBJ2-5 TRBV2 TGTGCCACCAAGGACAGGCCAGAGACCCAGTACTTC CATKDRPETQYF